The 20 T cell receptor beta chains in this list originate from one sample, sequenced in a study of T cells in Graves' hyperthyroidism and ophthalmopathy. RNA transcripts served as the template for amplifying TCR beta CDR3 regions. HTBI primers were the set used in a first-round RT-PCR of the TCR CDR3. Via MiXCR, TCRdb re-called the multiplex PCR reads, giving one row per CDR3 protein. The repertoire holds about 690,000 distinct CDR3 sequences, with roughly a sixth as singletons. Sequencing input: blood. The receptors were gathered from a man aged 50 to 60 with Graves' hyperthyroidism.

At least ten counts were recorded for this clonotype. This rearrangement joins TRBV27 to TRBJ1-1; D gene unclear. The CDR3 has 13 residues. From germline, CDR1 is MNHEY and CDR2 SMNVEV (reference sequence). Trimming took off 1 base at V and 3 bases at J, with 6 bases between the two ends. The CDR3 is CASSLYRYTEAFF. The CDR3 region has the DNA TGTGCCAGCAGTTTATACAGATACACTGAAGCTTTCTTT.

This chain uses TRBV30 with TRBJ2-1, with 12 positions matching TRBD2. CDR1 and CDR2 from the germline V gene are GTSNPN and SVGIG (reference sequence). The V gene end was trimmed by 2 bases and the J gene end by 10 bases; junction bases not matched to a gene: 9. The CDR3 is 15 amino acids. CDR3 sequence (DNA): TGTGCCTGGAGTTCAGAACTAGCGGGAGGACACGAGCAGTTCTTC. The encoded protein is CAWSSELAGGHEQFF.

This clonotype was picked up many times. The chain recombines TRBV18 with TRBJ2-1, with 9 bases matching TRBD2. The V gene end was trimmed by 3 bases and the J gene end by 8 bases; junction bases not matched to a gene: 5. The CDR3 length is 14 residues. In germline, CDR1 is KGHSH, CDR2 LQKENI. CDR3 nucleotides: TGTGCCAGCTCACCTGTGCGGGAGGGCCATGAGCAGTTCTTC. This translates into CASSPVREGHEQFF.

In regard to this clonotype: A read error is possible here, since a much larger clone lies one base away. The V call is TRBV9, the J call TRBJ2-1; 7 bases agree with TRBD2. Germline CDR1 is SGDLS and CDR2 is YYNGEE. The CDR3 loop spans 15 amino acids. The CDR3 region is CASSVSGGVYNEEFF. In DNA, the CDR3 is TGTGCCAGCAGCGTATCGGGGGGAGTCTACAATGAGGAGTTCTTC.

This clonotype has at least ten counts. CDR3 sequence: CASSQRARSSYNEQFF. The CDR3 nucleotides read TGTGCCAGCAGTCAACGAGCCAGGAGCTCCTACAATGAGCAGTTCTTC. The chain joins TRBV27 to TRBJ2-1; D gene uncertain. The CDR3 totals 16 residues. V was trimmed by 5 bases and J by 0 bases, leaving 14 bases between them. Germline V gives CDR1 MNHEY, CDR2 SMNVEV (reference sequence).

The genes are TRBV6-1 and TRBJ2-7, with 8 positions matching TRBD2. There are 13 residues in the CDR3. CDR1 is MNHNS and CDR2 is SASEGT in the germline V gene. Trimming removed 7 bases from V and 7 bases from J; junction bases left unmatched: 9. CDR3: CASKLAAALEQYF. The CDR3 DNA reads as TGTGCCAGCAAACTAGCGGCAGCTCTTGAGCAGTACTTC.

This clonotype occurred a few times. V usage is TRBV29-1 and J usage is TRBJ1-2; TRBD1 matches 9 bases. The CDR3 loop spans 14 amino acids. Germline values: CDR1 SQVTM, CDR2 ANQGSEA. J lost 3 bases, V lost 3 bases, and 5 bases had no gene match. The CDR3 spells CSVDTGGRDYGYTF. CDR3 nucleotides: TGCAGCGTTGATACAGGGGGCAGAGACTATGGCTACACCTTC.

The chain recombines TRBV7-6 with TRBJ2-5, with 11 bases fitting TRBD2. V shed 1 base, J shed 5 bases, and the junction held 3 bases outside the gene matches. Germline V CDR1 and CDR2: SGHVS, FNYEAQ. The CDR3 loop spans 15 amino acids. CDR3 nucleotide sequence: TGTGCCAGCAGCTTAGTCCTAGCGGGGGGTGAGACCCAGTACTTC. Translated: CASSLVLAGGETQYF.

The chain combines TRBV9 with TRBJ2-1; tentative D call: TRBD2 (6 bases). Trimming pared 4 bases from V and 0 bases from J, leaving 14 bases between. This CDR3 contains 16 residues. CDR1 and CDR2 from the germline V gene are SGDLS and YYNGEE. This chain's CDR3 is CASSFRDLGSYNEQFF. The CDR3 DNA is TGTGCCAGCAGCTTCAGGGACTTGGGCTCCTACAATGAGCAGTTCTTC.

In its sample, this clonotype was seen many times. The chain employs TRBV24-1 and TRBJ2-5; TRBD2 agrees at 8 bases. Germline CDR1 reads KGHDR; CDR2 reads SFDVKD. Germline trimming cut 3 bases from V and 1 base from J; bases unmatched to any gene: 3. The CDR3 totals 15 residues. The CDR3 loop reads CATSDPTSGQETQYF. In DNA form, the CDR3 reads TGTGCCACCAGTGATCCAACTAGCGGCCAAGAGACCCAGTACTTC.

The rearrangement joins TRBV13 to TRBJ2-1, with 8 positions matching TRBD2. V shed 4 bases and J 7 bases; nucleotides not matched to a gene: 12. CDR1 and CDR2 (germline): PRHDT, FYEKMQ (reference sequence). CDR3 length: 16 residues. In DNA, the CDR3 is TGTGCCAGCAGCTGGGGACAAGCGGGAGTGCGAAATGAGCAGTTCTTC. This codes for CASSWGQAGVRNEQFF.

The chain joins TRBV10-3 to TRBJ2-4; D is undetermined. V was trimmed by 5 bases and J by 0 bases, leaving 8 bases between them. The CDR3 consists of 14 residues. Germline V CDR1 and CDR2: ENHRY, SYGVKD. CDR3 in DNA: TGTGCCATCAGTCTAGACCTAGCCAAAAACATTCAGTACTTC. Translating it yields CAISLDLAKNIQYF.

This clonotype has a count of ten or more. The V call is TRBV3-1, the J call TRBJ2-3; 7 nucleotides align to TRBD1. Looked up from germline, CDR1 is LGHDT and CDR2 is YNNKEL (reference sequence). Trimming took 1 base from V and 2 from J; bases not matched to a gene: 3. The CDR3 is made up of 15 amino acids. The CDR3 nucleotides are TGTGCCAGCAGCCAAGGGGACAGCCTCACAGATACGCAGTATTTT. As protein: CASSQGDSLTDTQYF.

J is TRBJ2-3 and V is TRBV3-1; 14 nucleotides line up with TRBD2. V dropped 0 bases and J dropped 5; count of bases not matched to a gene: 1. The CDR3 has 16 residues. Germline CDR1 LGHDT, CDR2 YNNKEL (reference sequence). This CDR3 is CASSQEGLAGEDTQYF. The CDR3 DNA is TGTGCCAGCAGCCAAGAGGGACTAGCGGGAGAAGATACGCAGTATTTT.

This rearrangement joins TRBV7-6 to TRBJ2-1; a possible D gene is TRBD1 (5 bases). Trimming took off 3 bases at V and 3 bases at J, with 18 bases between the two ends. CDR1 and CDR2 (germline): SGHVS, FNYEAQ. This CDR3 comprises 17 residues. Here the CDR3 DNA reads TGTGCCAGCAGCTTTGGCGGAGAGCAGGGAAGCTACAATGAGCAGTTCTTC. It codes for CASSFGGEQGSYNEQFF.

This clonotype is a singleton in its sample. V and J are TRBV12-5 and TRBJ2-1, with a weak D call TRBD2 (5 bases). This CDR3 has 13 amino acids. The V gene lost 3 bases and the J gene lost 8 bases, with 11 bases spanning the gap. Per the germline V gene, CDR1 is LGHNT and CDR2 is FRNRAP. The CDR3 region has the DNA TGTGCTAGTGGTTTAGCTAGCTGGGATGAGCAGTTCTTC. This translates into CASGLASWDEQFF.

The J gene is TRBJ2-1, the V gene TRBV6-1; 12 nucleotides match TRBD2. The V gene end was trimmed by 4 bases and the J gene end by 4 bases; junction bases not matched to a gene: 8. This CDR3 comprises 17 residues. Germline V gives CDR1 MNHNS, CDR2 SASEGT. The CDR3 loop reads CASSATLLAGGYNEQFF. The CDR3 DNA sequence: TGTGCCAGCAGTGCAACTTTACTAGCGGGAGGATACAATGAGCAGTTCTTC.

This clonotype has at least ten counts. J is TRBJ2-5 and V is TRBV15; 12 positions match TRBD1. The CDR3 runs to 15 residues. Looked up from germline, CDR1 is LNHNV and CDR2 is YYDKDF (reference sequence). V dropped 3 bases and J dropped 5; count of bases not matched to a gene: 4. The CDR3, as DNA: TGTGCCACCAGCAGGGGACAGGGGGCCGCTGAGACCCAGTACTTC. This gives the protein CATSRGQGAAETQYF.

This clonotype came up many times. The chain joins TRBV12-3 or TRBV12-4 to TRBJ1-1; tentatively, D is TRBD1 (5 bases). The ends were cut back, 10 bases at V and 3 bases at J, with 15 bases in the middle. The CDR3 length is 13 residues. The CDR3 spells CATLTAGHTEAFF. CDR3 DNA sequence: TGTGCCACCTTAACCGCAGGGCACACTGAAGCTTTCTTT.

This clonotype was detected ten times or more. V and J are TRBV6-1 and TRBJ2-2; 11 positions agree with TRBD2. Germline V CDR1 and CDR2: MNHNS, SASEGT. The length of the CDR3 is 17 residues. Trimming cost V 5 bases and J 2 bases; bases outside gene matches: 7. The CDR3 spells CASSSPGLAANTGELFF. As DNA, the CDR3 is TGTGCCAGCAGTTCTCCGGGACTAGCGGCCAACACCGGGGAGCTGTTTTTT.